This T cell receptor beta chain is drawn from a study of blood T cell repertoires in COVID-19. Study-level information: PBMCs, B-cell-depleted T cells, or T cells provided the cDNA or gDNA that made up the material.

V lost 4 bases, J lost 6 bases, and 8 bases stayed unmatched. Germline loops: CDR1 WNHNN, CDR2 SYGVQD (reference sequence). The CDR3 runs 14 residues. Authors' analysis steps: Using reference gene primer amplification, nucleated cell counts were estimated. Some clones are missing from TCRdb's copy, which holds only in-frame ones; the method was immunoSEQ multiplex PCR. From that table come the V and J calls and clone size; the DNA was used to work out D and trimming. The profile shows about 160,000 clones, approximately 85% of them singletons. The sequencing input was peripheral blood. This sequence joins TRBV10-1 and TRBJ2-7; TRBD2 matches 8 bases. The sequence derives from a man between 60 and 70 years old with active or convalescent COVID-19. The CDR3 DNA reads as TGCGCCAGCAGTGCTTCGGGGGGGTACTCCGAGCAGTACTTC. Amino acid sequence: CASSASGGYSEQYF.